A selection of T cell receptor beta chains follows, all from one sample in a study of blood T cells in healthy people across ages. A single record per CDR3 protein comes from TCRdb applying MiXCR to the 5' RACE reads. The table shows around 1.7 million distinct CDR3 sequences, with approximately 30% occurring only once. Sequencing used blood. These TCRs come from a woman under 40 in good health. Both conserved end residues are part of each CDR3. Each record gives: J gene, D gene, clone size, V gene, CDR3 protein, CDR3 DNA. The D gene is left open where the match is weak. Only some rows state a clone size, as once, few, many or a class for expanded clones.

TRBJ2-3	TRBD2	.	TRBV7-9	CASSPKAGGPTDTQYF	TGTGCCAGCAGCCCAAAAGCGGGGGGACCCACAGATACGCAGTATTTT
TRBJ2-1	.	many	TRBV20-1	CSARDSTGGREDEQFF	TGCAGTGCTAGAGACTCTACCGGGGGCAGGGAGGATGAGCAGTTCTTC
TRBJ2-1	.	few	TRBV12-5	CASELVGGYNEQFF	TGTGCTAGTGAGCTTGTCGGGGGTTACAATGAGCAGTTCTTC
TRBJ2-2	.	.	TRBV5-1	CASRPGVSGTGELFF	TGCGCCAGCAGACCGGGAGTTTCGGGCACCGGGGAGCTGTTTTTT
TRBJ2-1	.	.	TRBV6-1	CASSEFRGRGEETQFF	TGTGCCAGCAGTGAATTTAGGGGAAGGGGTGAAGAGACCCAGTTCTTC
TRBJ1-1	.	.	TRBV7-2	CASSSRREPKTEAFF	TGTGCCAGCAGCTCAAGACGGGAGCCGAAAACTGAAGCTTTCTTT
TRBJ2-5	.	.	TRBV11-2	CATQFPGRETQYF	TGTGCCACCCAGTTCCCTGGGAGGGAGACCCAGTACTTC
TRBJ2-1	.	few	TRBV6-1	CASITGSYYNEQFF	TGTGCCAGCATTACCGGGAGCTATTACAATGAGCAGTTCTTC
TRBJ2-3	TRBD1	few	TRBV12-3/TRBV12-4	CASSPRDRNRGDTQYF	TGTGCCAGCAGTCCTCGGGACAGGAATAGGGGGGATACGCAGTATTTT
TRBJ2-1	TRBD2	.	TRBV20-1	CSASKSSGASYNEQFF	TGCAGTGCTAGCAAATCTAGCGGGGCCTCCTACAATGAGCAGTTCTTC
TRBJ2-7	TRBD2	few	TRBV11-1	CASSYVAGGNYEQYF	TGTGCCAGCAGCTACGTAGCGGGGGGGAACTACGAGCAGTACTTC
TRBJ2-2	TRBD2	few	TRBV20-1	CSATGLAGERGNTGELFF	TGCAGTGCAACTGGACTAGCGGGAGAACGGGGAAACACCGGGGAGCTGTTTTTT
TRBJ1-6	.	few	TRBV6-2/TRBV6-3	CASRGQESSPLHF	TGTGCCAGCAGGGGTCAGGAGAGTTCACCCCTCCACTTT
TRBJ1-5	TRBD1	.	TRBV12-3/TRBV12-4	CASSLSQVGQGASQHF	TGTGCCAGCAGCCTTTCTCAAGTGGGACAGGGGGCGAGCCAGCATTTT
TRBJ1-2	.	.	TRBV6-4	CASSDSTGGYGYTF	TGTGCCAGCAGTGACTCGACTGGGGGCTATGGCTACACCTTC
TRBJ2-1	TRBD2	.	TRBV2	CASWSESIAGKKFF	TGTGCCAGCTGGAGTGAGTCCATAGCGGGGAAAAAGTTCTTC
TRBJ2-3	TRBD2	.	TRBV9	CASSAYRLAGTRADTQYF	TGTGCCAGCAGCGCCTACAGACTAGCGGGGACCCGGGCAGATACGCAGTATTTT
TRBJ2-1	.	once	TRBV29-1	CSVALSYNEQFF	TGCAGCGTGGCCCTCTCCTACAATGAGCAGTTCTTC
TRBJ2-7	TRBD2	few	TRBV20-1	CSARDPSGGIGEQYF	TGCAGTGCTAGGGACCCTAGCGGGGGAATCGGGGAGCAGTACTTC
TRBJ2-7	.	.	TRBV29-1	CSVALTYSYEQYF	TGCAGCGTGGCCTTAACCTACTCCTACGAGCAGTACTTC
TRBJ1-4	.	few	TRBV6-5	CASRETGYGDEKLFF	TGTGCCAGCAGGGAAACAGGGTACGGGGATGAAAAACTGTTTTTT
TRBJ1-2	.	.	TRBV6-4	CASSQDVANYGYTF	TGTGCCAGCAGTCAGGACGTAGCTAACTATGGCTACACCTTC
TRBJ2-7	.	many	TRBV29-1	CSATTRAASEQYF	TGCAGCGCCACGACTCGGGCTGCCTCGGAGCAGTACTTC
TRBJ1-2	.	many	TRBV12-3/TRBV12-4	CASSTGPLWRYTF	TGTGCCAGCAGTACCGGACCTCTTTGGCGCTACACCTTC
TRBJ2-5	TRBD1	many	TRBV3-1	CASSYKQGAEETQYF	TGTGCCAGCAGCTATAAACAGGGGGCTGAGGAGACCCAGTACTTC
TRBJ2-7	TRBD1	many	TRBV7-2	CASSLGTTGAEQYF	TGTGCCAGCAGCTTAGGCACCACAGGGGCCGAGCAGTACTTC
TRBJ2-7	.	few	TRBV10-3	CAISESTVGALSYEQYF	TGTGCCATCAGTGAGTCGACTGTGGGGGCTCTCTCCTACGAGCAGTACTTC
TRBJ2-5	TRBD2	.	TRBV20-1	CSASASGRTQETQYF	TGCAGTGCTAGTGCTAGCGGGAGGACCCAAGAGACCCAGTACTTC
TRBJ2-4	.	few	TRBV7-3	CASSPLSSGKQYF	TGTGCCAGCAGCCCGCTCTCCTCGGGCAAGCAGTACTTC
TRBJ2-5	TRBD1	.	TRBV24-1	CATSDQTGGQETQYF	TGTGCCACCAGTGATCAGACAGGGGGCCAAGAGACCCAGTACTTC
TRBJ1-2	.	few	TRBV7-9	CASSFPPNRGYTF	TGTGCCAGCAGCTTCCCTCCTAACCGTGGCTACACCTTC